This T cell receptor beta chain emerged from a study of a mutant IDH1 vaccine in newly diagnosed glioma. Study observations and caveats: Changes in top peripheral clonotypes did not appear linked to pseudoprogression.

As to this clone: What it binds is unknown.

Indicated time point: week 5, during vaccination. With topical imiquimod, each dose of the vaccine consisted of 300 ug of mutant IDH1 20-mer peptide. Some clones are missing from TCRdb's copy, which holds only in-frame ones; the method was immunoSEQ multiplex PCR. Counted here are tens of thousands of clones, about 90% occurring once; the ten biggest clones make up 15% to 25%. The CDR3 length is 14 residues. Germline CDR1 and CDR2: MDHEN and SYDVKM. Germline trimming cut 1 base from V and 10 bases from J; bases unmatched to any gene: 6. The rearrangement links TRBV28 to TRBJ2-1; 8 positions match TRBD1. Sequences were derived from PBMCs, sampled from a glioma patient whose treatment included an IDH1 peptide vaccine. The clonotype comes from a young man with glioma. The CDR3 sequence is CASSLSRGLGEQFF. CDR3 DNA: TGTGCCAGCAGTTTATCCAGGGGGCTTGGGGAGCAGTTCTTC.